The 10 T cell receptor beta chains below all came from one sample that was sequenced in a study of neurological immune-mediated disorders. Using its own MiXCR run on the 5' RACE reads, TCRdb lists one record per CDR3 protein. The profile shows about 69,000 distinct CDR3 sequences, roughly 3.9% of them singletons. Sequenced input: PBMCs. Every receptor here comes from a young man with multiple sclerosis.

This clonotype was found many times. V is TRBV20-1 and J is TRBJ2-5; TRBD1 agrees at 10 bases. Trimming took 3 bases from V and 3 from J; bases not matched to a gene: 4. The germline CDR1 and CDR2 sequences are DFQATT and SNEGSKA (reference sequence). CDR3 length: 14 amino acids. The CDR3, as DNA: TGCAGTGCTAGGGGGGGGACAGGGGAAGAGACCCAGTACTTC. This codes for CSARGGTGEETQYF.

Many counts were recorded for this clonotype. The chain has TRBV7-6 and TRBJ2-6, with D perhaps being TRBD1 or TRBD2 (5 bases each). The CDR3 contains 19 residues. The germline V and J ends were trimmed by 1 base and 0 bases, with 16 bases remaining between them. CDR1 and CDR2 from the germline V gene are SGHVS and FNYEAQ. The CDR3 bases are TGTGCCAGCAGCTTAGTTTCAGAGGGACGGGGCTCTGGGGCCAACGTCCTGACTTTC. It translates to CASSLVSEGRGSGANVLTF.

This clonotype was counted at least ten times. The chain has TRBV5-6 and TRBJ2-3; 7 positions agree with TRBD2. Germline V gene data show CDR1 as SGHDT and CDR2 as YYEEEE. Unmatched junction bases numbered 14, after V lost 3 bases and J lost 7 bases. This CDR3 contains 16 residues. The CDR3 DNA follows: TGTGCCAGCAGCTGGGGGAGACTAGCTGTTCCATATACGCAGTATTTT. It translates to CASSWGRLAVPYTQYF.

This clonotype came up many times. The chain links TRBV7-2 to TRBJ1-2; no definite D call. Germline CDR1 is SGHTA and CDR2 is FQGNSA. V lost 5 bases and J 5 bases, leaving 12 bases between the germline ends. The CDR3 sequence is 13 residues long. CDR3 DNA sequence: TGTGCCAGCAGCGTGTCCCATTCGTATGGCTACACCTTC. This codes for CASSVSHSYGYTF.

This clonotype was seen at least ten times. CDR3 nucleotides: TGCGCCAGCAGCTTGCAAGGGGGGAACACTGAAGCTTTCTTT. It codes for CASSLQGGNTEAFF. The V gene is TRBV5-1, the J gene TRBJ1-1; possibly TRBD1 for D (6 bases). V was trimmed by 1 base and J by 1 base, leaving 8 bases between them. The CDR3 length is 14 residues. CDR1 SGHRS and CDR2 YFSETQ come from the germline V gene. Supplemented by reference TRBV5-1 and TRBJ1-1, the full variable domain reads KAGVTQTPRYLIKTRGQQVTLSCSPISGHRSVSWYQQTPGQGLQFLFEYFSETQRNKGNFPGRFSGRQFSNSRSEMNVSTLELGDSALYLCASSLQGGNTEAFFGQGTRLTVV.

This clonotype was seen many times. The chain joins TRBV2 to TRBJ2-7; D ambiguous. V dropped 5 bases and J dropped 5 bases, with 13 bases sitting between them. This CDR3 region has 13 residues. Germline V CDR1 and CDR2: SNHLY, FYNNEI. CDR3 region: CASSQNLGDEQYF. DNA for the CDR3: TGTGCCAGCAGTCAAAACCTTGGTGACGAGCAGTACTTC.

This clonotype was observed at least ten times. This chain links TRBV7-9 with TRBJ2-5, with D unclear. The CDR3 spans 11 residues. V was cut by 4 bases and J by 3 bases, with 3 bases left in between. Germline lookup yields CDR1 SEHNR and CDR2 FQNEAQ (reference sequence). The CDR3, as DNA: TGTGCCAGCAGCTCAGAAGAGACCCAGTACTTC. Amino acid sequence: CASSSEETQYF.

This chain joins TRBV5-1 and TRBJ2-1, with D unclear. Germline CDR1 reads SGHRS; CDR2 reads YFSETQ. Trimming took off 0 bases at V and 6 bases at J, with 10 bases between the two ends. The CDR3 contains 14 residues. CDR3 loop: CASSLGLATNEQFF. CDR3 bases: TGCGCCAGCAGCTTGGGGTTGGCCACCAATGAGCAGTTCTTC.

This clonotype was seen ten or more times. The germline gene is not matched at one end of the junction; a read error may be the cause. V and J are TRBV29-1 and TRBJ2-1, with unresolved D. Germline CDR1 reads SQVTM; CDR2 reads ANQGSEA. This CDR3 contains 17 residues. The CDR3: CSVEGLEVRSFTNEQFF. Written as DNA, the CDR3 is TGCAGCGTCGAAGGGTTAGAGGTTCGGTCATTTACAAATGAGCAGTTCTTC.

This clonotype appeared once. A read error may produce the germline difference seen at one junction end. This chain uses TRBV9 with TRBJ2-2; tentatively, D is TRBD1 or TRBD2 (6 bases each). Germline CDR1 is SGDLS and CDR2 is YYNGEE. CDR3 length equals 15 residues. The CDR3 loop reads CANSVGGGGFGELFF. In nucleotides, the CDR3 is TGTGCCAACAGCGTAGGAGGGGGAGGATTCGGGGAGCTGTTTTTT. The full variable domain, its missing parts supplied by reference TRBV9 and TRBJ2-2, is DSGVTQTPKHLITATGQRVTLRCSPRSGDLSVYWYQQSLDQGLQFLIQYYNGEERAKGNILERFSAQQFPDLHSELNLSSLELGDSALYFCANSVGGGGFGELFFGEGSRLTVL.